This T cell receptor (beta chain) comes out of a study of cytomegalovirus exposure and HLA in healthy donors. The CDR3 is made up of 15 amino acids. CDR1 is PRHDT and CDR2 is FYEKMQ in the germline V gene (reference sequence). For this clone: Its antigen is as yet unknown. One end of the junction does not line up with germline, which may come from a read error.

The PCR employed 60 Vbeta primers together with 13 Jbeta primers. Method: immunoSEQ multiplex PCR; TCRdb's copy keeps in-frame clones and lacks some. The table lists about 120,000 clones, roughly four fifths of them singletons. Broader study findings: TRBV6-2, TRBV6-3 and some other V segments were unresolvable in 87-base-pair reads.

This clonotype originated in a male donor in good health and CMV-seronegative. The rearrangement joins TRBV13 to TRBJ2-7; the D gene is possibly TRBD1 (6 bases). Sample: PBMCs. CDR3 in amino acids: CASSLGWKQGYEQYF. In DNA, the CDR3 is TGTGCCAGCAGTTTAGGATGGAAACAGGGTTACGAGCAGTACTTC.